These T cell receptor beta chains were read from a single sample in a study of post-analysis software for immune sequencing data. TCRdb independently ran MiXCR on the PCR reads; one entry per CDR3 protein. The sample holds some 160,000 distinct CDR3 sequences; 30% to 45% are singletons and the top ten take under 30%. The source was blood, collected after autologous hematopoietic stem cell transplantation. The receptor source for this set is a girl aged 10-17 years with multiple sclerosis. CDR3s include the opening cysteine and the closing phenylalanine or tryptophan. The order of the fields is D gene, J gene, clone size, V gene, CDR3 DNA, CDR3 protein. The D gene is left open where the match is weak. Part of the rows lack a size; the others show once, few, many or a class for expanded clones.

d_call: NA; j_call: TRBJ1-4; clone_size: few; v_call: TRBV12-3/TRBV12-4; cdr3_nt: TGTGCCAGCAGTTTAGACAGGTATAATGAAAAACTGTTTTTT; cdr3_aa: CASSLDRYNEKLFF
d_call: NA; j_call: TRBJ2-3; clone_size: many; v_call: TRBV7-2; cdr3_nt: TGTGCCAGCAGCTCCGGAGACAGCCTGAGCACAGATACGCAGTATTTT; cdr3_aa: CASSSGDSLSTDTQYF
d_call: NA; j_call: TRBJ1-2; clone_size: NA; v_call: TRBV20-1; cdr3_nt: TGCAGTGCCCAGGACAGCCTTTTCCAACGGAGGGGCTACACCTTC; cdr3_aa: CSAQDSLFQRRGYTF
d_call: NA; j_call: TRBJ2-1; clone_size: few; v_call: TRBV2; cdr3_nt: TGTGCCAGCAGTGATCCCCCAATGGATGTATCCTACAATGAGCAGTTCTTC; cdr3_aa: CASSDPPMDVSYNEQFF
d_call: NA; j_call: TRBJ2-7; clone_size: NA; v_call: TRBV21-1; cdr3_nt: TGTGCCAGCAGCGTACCGGGACAGGGGGCCTGCGAGCAGTACTTC; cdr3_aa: CASSVPGQGACEQYF
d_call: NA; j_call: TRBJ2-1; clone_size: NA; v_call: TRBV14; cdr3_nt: TGTGCCAACAGCCTTTACAATGAGCAGTTCTTC; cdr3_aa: CANSLYNEQFF
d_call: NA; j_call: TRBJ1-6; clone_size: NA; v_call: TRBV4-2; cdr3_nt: TGTGCCAGCAGCCAAGTGGCGAACTCACCCCTCCACTTT; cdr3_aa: CASSQVANSPLHF
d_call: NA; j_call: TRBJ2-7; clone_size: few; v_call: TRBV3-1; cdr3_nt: TGTGCCAGCAAGGCAGGCAACGAGCAGTACTTC; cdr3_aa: CASKAGNEQYF
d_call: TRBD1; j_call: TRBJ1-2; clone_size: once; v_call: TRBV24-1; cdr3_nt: TGTGCCACCAGTGATCGGACGGGGACAGTCAATGGCTACACCTTC; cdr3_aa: CATSDRTGTVNGYTF
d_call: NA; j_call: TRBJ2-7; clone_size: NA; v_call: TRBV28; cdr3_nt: TGTGCCAGCACCCCCAGGAGGCCCTCCGAGCAGTACTTC; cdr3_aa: CASTPRRPSEQYF
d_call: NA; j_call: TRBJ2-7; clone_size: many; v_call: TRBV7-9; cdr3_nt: TGTGCCAGCAGCTTAGCTTCCTCGAGTCCGGGCGAGCAGTACTTC; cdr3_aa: CASSLASSSPGEQYF
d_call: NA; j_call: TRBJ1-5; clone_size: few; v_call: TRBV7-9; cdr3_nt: TGTGCCGGCAGCTTAGCGGTCGGGGGGCTTAGAGATCAGCCCCAGCATTTT; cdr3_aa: CAGSLAVGGLRDQPQHF
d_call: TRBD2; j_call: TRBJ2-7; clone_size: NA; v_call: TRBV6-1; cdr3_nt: TGTGCCAGCGAGAGTAGCGGGACCTACGAGCAGTACTTC; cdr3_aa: CASESSGTYEQYF
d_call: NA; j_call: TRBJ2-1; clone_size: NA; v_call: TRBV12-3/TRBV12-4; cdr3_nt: TGTGCCACAGTTCCTCGAGGGTCCTACAATGAGCAGTTCTTC; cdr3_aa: CATVPRGSYNEQFF
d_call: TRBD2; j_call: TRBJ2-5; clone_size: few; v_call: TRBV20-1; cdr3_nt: TGCAGTGCTAGAGATCCGGCGGGAGGGGTTTTTGGGACCCAGTACTTC; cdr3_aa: CSARDPAGGVFGTQYF
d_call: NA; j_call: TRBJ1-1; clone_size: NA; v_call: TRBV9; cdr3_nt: TGTGCCAGCAGCGTAGGGGACATTATTGGGGGCACTGAAGCTTTCTTT; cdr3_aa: CASSVGDIIGGTEAFF
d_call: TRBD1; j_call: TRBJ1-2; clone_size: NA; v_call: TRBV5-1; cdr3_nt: TGCGCCAGCAGCTTGGAGGGGGCGGACTATGGCTACACCTTC; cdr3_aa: CASSLEGADYGYTF
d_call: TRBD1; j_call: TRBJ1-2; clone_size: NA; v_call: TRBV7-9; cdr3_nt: TGTGCCAGCAGCCCCCCCTGGACAGGGACGGGCTACACCTTC; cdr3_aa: CASSPPWTGTGYTF
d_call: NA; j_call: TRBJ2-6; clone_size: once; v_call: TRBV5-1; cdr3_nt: TGCGCCAGCAGCTTGAGCGGGTCTAGCTCTGGGGCCAACGTCCTGACTTTC; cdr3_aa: CASSLSGSSSGANVLTF
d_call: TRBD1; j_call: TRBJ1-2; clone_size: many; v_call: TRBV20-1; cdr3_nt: TGCAGTGCCCCACTCCTGGACAGGGAAGGCTACACCTTC; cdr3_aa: CSAPLLDREGYTF
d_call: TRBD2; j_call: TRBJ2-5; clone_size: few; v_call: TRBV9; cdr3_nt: TGTGCCAGCAGCTCGCGGGGGTACCAAGAGACCCAGTACTTC; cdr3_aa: CASSSRGYQETQYF
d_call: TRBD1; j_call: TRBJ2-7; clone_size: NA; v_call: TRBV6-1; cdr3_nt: TGTGCCAGCAGTGTAAGGTGGGACAGGGACCACGAGCAGTACTTC; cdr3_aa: CASSVRWDRDHEQYF
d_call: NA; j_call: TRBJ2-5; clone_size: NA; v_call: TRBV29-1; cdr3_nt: TGCAGCGTCCGTGCAGCCCAGGGGGGGGAGACCCAGTACTTC; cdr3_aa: CSVRAAQGGETQYF
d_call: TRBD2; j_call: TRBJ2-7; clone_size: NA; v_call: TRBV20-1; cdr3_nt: TGCAGTGCGACTCAAGCGGGAGGGCCTTTATCCGAGCAGTACTTC; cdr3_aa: CSATQAGGPLSEQYF
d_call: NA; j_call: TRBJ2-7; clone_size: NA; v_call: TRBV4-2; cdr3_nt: TGTGCCAGCAGCAAAGACGCCAAGCGGACCACCTACGAGCAGTACTTC; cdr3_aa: CASSKDAKRTTYEQYF
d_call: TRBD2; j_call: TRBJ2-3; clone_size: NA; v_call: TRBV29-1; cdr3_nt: TGCAGCGTCGCAGGGGGCACTAGCGGGAGATTTCTGTTTCGAGATACGCAGTATTTT; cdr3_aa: CSVAGGTSGRFLFRDTQYF
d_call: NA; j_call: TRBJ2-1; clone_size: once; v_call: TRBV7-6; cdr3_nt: TGTGCCAGCAGCTCCGGGCGAGACAATGAGCAGTTCTTC; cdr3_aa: CASSSGRDNEQFF
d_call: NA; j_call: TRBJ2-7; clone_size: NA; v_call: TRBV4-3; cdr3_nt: TGCGCCAGCAGCCAAGATAGTCGCGGCAACTCCTACGAGCAGTACTTC; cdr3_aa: CASSQDSRGNSYEQYF
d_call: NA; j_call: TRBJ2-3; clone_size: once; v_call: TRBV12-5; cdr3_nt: TGTGCTAGTGGTACGGGACACAACACAGATACGCAGTATTTT; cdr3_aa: CASGTGHNTDTQYF
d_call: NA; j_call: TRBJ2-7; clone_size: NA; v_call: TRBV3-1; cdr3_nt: TGTGCCAGCAGCCAAGTGGGGGACATATCCTACGAGCAGTACTTC; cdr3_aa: CASSQVGDISYEQYF
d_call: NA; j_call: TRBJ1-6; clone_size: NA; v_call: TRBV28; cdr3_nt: TGTGCCAGCAGTCCGGCCCGATTGACAGCAAATTCACCCCTCCACTTT; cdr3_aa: CASSPARLTANSPLHF
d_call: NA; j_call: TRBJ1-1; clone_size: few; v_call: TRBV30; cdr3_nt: TGTGCCTGGAGTGTAGGGAACACTGAAGCTTTCTTT; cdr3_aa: CAWSVGNTEAFF
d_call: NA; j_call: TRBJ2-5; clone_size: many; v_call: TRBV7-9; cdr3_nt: TGTGCCAGCAGCCGCCGAGGGGACACCGTCCGGACCCAGTACTTC; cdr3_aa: CASSRRGDTVRTQYF
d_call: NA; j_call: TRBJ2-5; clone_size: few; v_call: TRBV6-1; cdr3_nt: TGTGCCAGCAGGCCCGAAATTGGGGGCTCAGAGACCCAGTACTTC; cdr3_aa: CASRPEIGGSETQYF
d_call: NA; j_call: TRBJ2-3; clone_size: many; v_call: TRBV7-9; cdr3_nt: TGTGCCAGCAGCCTGGCCCGGAGAGGGACAGATACGCAGTATTTT; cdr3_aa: CASSLARRGTDTQYF
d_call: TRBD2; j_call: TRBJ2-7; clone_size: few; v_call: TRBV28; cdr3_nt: TGTGCCACCAAACGAGGGAACGCTAGCGGGAGGGCCTCCTACGAGCAGTACTTC; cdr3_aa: CATKRGNASGRASYEQYF
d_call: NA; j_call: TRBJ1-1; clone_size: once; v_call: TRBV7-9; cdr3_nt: TGTGCCAGCGGGTGGGGTAAATTGAACACTGAAGCTTTCTTT; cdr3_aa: CASGWGKLNTEAFF
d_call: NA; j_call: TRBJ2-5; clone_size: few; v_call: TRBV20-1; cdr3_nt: TGCAGTGCTTGGATCGTTTGGGAAGAGACCCAGTACTTC; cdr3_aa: CSAWIVWEETQYF
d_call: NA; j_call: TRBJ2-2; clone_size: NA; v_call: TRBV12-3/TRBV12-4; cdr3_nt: TGTGCCATCCAAGGAAACACCGGGGAGCTGTTTTTT; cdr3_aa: CAIQGNTGELFF
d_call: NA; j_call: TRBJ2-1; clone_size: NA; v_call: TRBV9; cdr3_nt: TGTGCCAGCAGCGTAGAGTTGGATGAGCAGTTCTTC; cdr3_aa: CASSVELDEQFF
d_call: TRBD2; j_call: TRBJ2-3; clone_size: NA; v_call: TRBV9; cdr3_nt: TGTGCCAGCAGCGTCCACCCTAGCGGTAGCACAGATACGCAGTATTTT; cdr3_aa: CASSVHPSGSTDTQYF
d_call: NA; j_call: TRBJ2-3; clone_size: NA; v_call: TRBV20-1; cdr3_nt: TGCAGTGCTAGGGAGAGCGAGCTTGGGTTCGTAGATACGCAGTATTTT; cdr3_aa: CSARESELGFVDTQYF
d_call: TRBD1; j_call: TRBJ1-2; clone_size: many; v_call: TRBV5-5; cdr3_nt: TGTGCCAGCAGGACAGGGGGCTATGGCTACACCTTC; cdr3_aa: CASRTGGYGYTF
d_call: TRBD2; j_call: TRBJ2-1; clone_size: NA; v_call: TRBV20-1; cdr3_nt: TGCAGTGCCCCCCCCAGCGGGGCCTACAATGAGCAGTTCTTC; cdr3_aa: CSAPPSGAYNEQFF
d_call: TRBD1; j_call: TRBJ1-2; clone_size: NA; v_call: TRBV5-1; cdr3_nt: TGCGCCAGCAGCTTGGCGGACAGGGGGCAAGGTGGCTACACCTTC; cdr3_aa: CASSLADRGQGGYTF
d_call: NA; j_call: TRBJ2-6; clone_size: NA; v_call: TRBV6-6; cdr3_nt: TGTGCCAGCAGGCGGGCCTCTGGGGCCAACGTCCTGACTTTC; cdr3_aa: CASRRASGANVLTF
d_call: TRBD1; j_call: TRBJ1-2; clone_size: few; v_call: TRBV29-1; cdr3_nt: TGCAGCGTTGAAGCACTTGTTCCCTCAGGGACAGAGGGCTACACCTTC; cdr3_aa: CSVEALVPSGTEGYTF
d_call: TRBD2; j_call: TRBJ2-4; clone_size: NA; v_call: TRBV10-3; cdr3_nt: TGTGCCATCAGTGAGTCCCAGCGGGAGGGCGAGGCCAAAAACATTCAGTACTTC; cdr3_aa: CAISESQREGEAKNIQYF
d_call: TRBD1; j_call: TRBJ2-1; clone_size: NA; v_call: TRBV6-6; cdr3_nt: TGTGCCAGCGCCGGACAGGGGGTCTACAATGAGCAGTTCTTC; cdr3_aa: CASAGQGVYNEQFF
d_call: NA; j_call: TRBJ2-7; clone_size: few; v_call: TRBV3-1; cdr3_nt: TGTGCCAGCAGCCAAGCAGTTTCGGCCCTCTACGAGCAGTACTTC; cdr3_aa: CASSQAVSALYEQYF
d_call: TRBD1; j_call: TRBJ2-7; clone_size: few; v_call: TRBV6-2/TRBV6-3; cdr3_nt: TGTGCCAGCGGCCAGGGACAGAAGGTTGCCTACGAGCAGTACTTC; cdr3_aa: CASGQGQKVAYEQYF
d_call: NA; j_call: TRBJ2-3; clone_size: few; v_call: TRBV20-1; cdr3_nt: TGCAGTGCTAGAGCTGAAGTTAGCACAGATACGCAGTATTTT; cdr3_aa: CSARAEVSTDTQYF
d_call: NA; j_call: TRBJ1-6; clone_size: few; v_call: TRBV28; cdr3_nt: TGTGCCAGCAGTTCCGCCGAAGGGGGGAGAGTCTATTCACCCCTCCACTTT; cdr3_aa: CASSSAEGGRVYSPLHF
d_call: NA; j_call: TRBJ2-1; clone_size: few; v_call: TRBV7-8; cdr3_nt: TGTGCCAGCAGCCAGATGACCGGGAGCTCCTACAATGAGCAGTTCTTC; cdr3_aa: CASSQMTGSSYNEQFF
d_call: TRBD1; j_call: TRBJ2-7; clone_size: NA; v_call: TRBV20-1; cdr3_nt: TGCAGTGCGGACACAGGGGGCGAGCAGTACTTC; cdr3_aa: CSADTGGEQYF
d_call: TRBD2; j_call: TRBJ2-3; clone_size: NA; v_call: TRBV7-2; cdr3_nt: TGTGCCAGCAGCTTAGCCCCTTCGGGGAGGGGTATGGATACGCAGTATTTT; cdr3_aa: CASSLAPSGRGMDTQYF
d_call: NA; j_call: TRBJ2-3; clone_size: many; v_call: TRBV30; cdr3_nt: TGTGCCTGGAGTGTGTATTCGACAGATACGCAGTATTTT; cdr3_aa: CAWSVYSTDTQYF
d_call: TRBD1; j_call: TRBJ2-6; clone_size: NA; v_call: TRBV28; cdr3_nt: TGTGCCAGCAGTCCGACGGTACGGGACAGGGCCTACTCTGGGGCCAACGTCCTGACTTTC; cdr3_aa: CASSPTVRDRAYSGANVLTF
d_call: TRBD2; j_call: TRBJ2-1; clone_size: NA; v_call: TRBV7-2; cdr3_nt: TGTGCCAGCAGGCCGGGACTAGCGGGGGCAGGAACCTACAATGAGCAGTTCTTC; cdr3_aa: CASRPGLAGAGTYNEQFF
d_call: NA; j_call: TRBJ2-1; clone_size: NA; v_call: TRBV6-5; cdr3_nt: TGTGCCAGCAGTTCATGGCAGGGCTCCTACAATGAGCAGTTCTTC; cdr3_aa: CASSSWQGSYNEQFF